Listed below are T cell receptor beta chains from one sample, sequenced in a study of T cells in Graves' hyperthyroidism and ophthalmopathy. TCRdb redid the calling of the multiplex PCR reads with MiXCR, one entry per CDR3 protein. Of fewer than 400,000 distinct CDR3 sequences in the sample, roughly 13% were seen once. Material: blood. Receptor source: a man aged 50-60 years with Graves' ophthalmopathy. Each CDR3 is given with its conserved first and last residue. D genes are given only for firm matches. Only part of the rows carry a size: once, few, many, or a class if the clone is expanded.

V gene: TRBV18
D gene: TRBD1
J gene: TRBJ2-1
clone size: many
CDR3 protein: CASSRGGTGPYNEQFF
CDR3 DNA: TGTGCCAGCTCACGAGGCGGGACAGGGCCCTACAATGAGCAGTTCTTC

V gene: TRBV4-1
D gene: TRBD2
J gene: TRBJ2-1
clone size: many
CDR3 protein: CASSRGVMLAGAAEQFF
CDR3 DNA: TGCGCCAGCAGCCGCGGGGTCATGCTAGCGGGAGCTGCTGAGCAGTTCTTC

V gene: TRBV5-5
D gene: NA
J gene: TRBJ2-1
clone size: NA
CDR3 protein: CASSLLVGGYKFF
CDR3 DNA: TGTGCCAGCAGCTTGTTGGTGGGAGGCTATAAGTTCTTC

V gene: TRBV20-1
D gene: NA
J gene: TRBJ2-1
clone size: few
CDR3 protein: CSVAGAVHEQFF
CDR3 DNA: TGCAGTGTCGCGGGGGCGGTTCATGAGCAGTTCTTC

V gene: TRBV2
D gene: NA
J gene: TRBJ2-1
clone size: NA
CDR3 protein: CASRQGGNEQFF
CDR3 DNA: TGTGCCAGCCGGCAGGGCGGTAATGAGCAGTTCTTC

V gene: TRBV3-1
D gene: NA
J gene: TRBJ1-4
clone size: many
CDR3 protein: CASSQPSGFEKLFF
CDR3 DNA: TGTGCCAGCAGCCAACCCTCTGGGTTTGAAAAACTGTTTTTT

V gene: TRBV7-9
D gene: NA
J gene: TRBJ2-1
clone size: few
CDR3 protein: CASSHPTASNEQFF
CDR3 DNA: TGTGCCAGCAGCCACCCCACGGCCAGTAATGAGCAGTTCTTC

V gene: TRBV7-9
D gene: TRBD2
J gene: TRBJ2-1
clone size: few
CDR3 protein: CANSSSLAGAPYEQFF
CDR3 DNA: TGTGCCAACAGCTCCTCACTAGCGGGAGCCCCCTATGAGCAGTTCTTC

V gene: TRBV7-9
D gene: TRBD1
J gene: TRBJ1-4
clone size: NA
CDR3 protein: CASSYGPGTGDEKLFF
CDR3 DNA: TGTGCCAGCAGCTACGGACCCGGGACAGGGGATGAAAAACTGTTTTTT

V gene: TRBV10-2
D gene: TRBD2
J gene: TRBJ2-7
clone size: NA
CDR3 protein: CASTLAGLGYEQYF
CDR3 DNA: TGCGCCAGCACCCTAGCGGGATTGGGCTACGAGCAGTACTTC

V gene: TRBV6-1
D gene: TRBD2
J gene: TRBJ2-7
clone size: NA
CDR3 protein: CASRNLGLAGVEQYF
CDR3 DNA: TGTGCCAGCAGAAACCTGGGGCTAGCGGGAGTCGAGCAGTACTTC

V gene: TRBV5-1
D gene: TRBD1
J gene: TRBJ2-2
clone size: many
CDR3 protein: CASSPTTGALAGELFF
CDR3 DNA: TGCGCCAGCAGCCCGACGACAGGGGCTTTGGCCGGGGAGCTGTTTTTT

V gene: TRBV7-8
D gene: NA
J gene: TRBJ2-1
clone size: many
CDR3 protein: CASSPVVRGNEQFF
CDR3 DNA: TGTGCCAGCAGCCCCGTCGTTAGAGGCAATGAGCAGTTCTTC

V gene: TRBV5-4
D gene: NA
J gene: TRBJ2-1
clone size: NA
CDR3 protein: CASSYVNQGYNEQFF
CDR3 DNA: TGTGCCAGCAGCTATGTTAATCAGGGTTACAATGAGCAGTTCTTC

V gene: TRBV20-1
D gene: TRBD2
J gene: TRBJ2-1
clone size: many
CDR3 protein: CRVQGLAGDNEQFF
CDR3 DNA: TGCAGGGTCCAGGGACTAGCGGGAGACAATGAGCAGTTCTTC

V gene: TRBV5-1
D gene: NA
J gene: TRBJ1-4
clone size: few
CDR3 protein: CASSPGTQGEKLFF
CDR3 DNA: TGCGCCAGCAGCCCCGGCACCCAGGGGGAAAAACTGTTTTTT

V gene: TRBV2
D gene: TRBD2
J gene: TRBJ2-7
clone size: NA
CDR3 protein: CATRTSETYEQYF
CDR3 DNA: TGTGCCACGAGGACTAGCGAAACCTACGAGCAGTACTTC

V gene: TRBV7-9
D gene: NA
J gene: TRBJ2-3
clone size: NA
CDR3 protein: CASSNSGTTPWDTQYF
CDR3 DNA: TGTGCCAGCAGTAACAGCGGGACAACCCCCTGGGATACGCAGTATTTT

V gene: TRBV11-2
D gene: TRBD2
J gene: TRBJ2-5
clone size: few
CDR3 protein: CASSSSGSETQYF
CDR3 DNA: TGTGCCAGCAGCAGCAGCGGGAGTGAGACCCAGTACTTC

V gene: TRBV19
D gene: TRBD1
J gene: TRBJ2-7
clone size: NA
CDR3 protein: CASSAGQGTYEQYF
CDR3 DNA: TGTGCCAGTAGTGCGGGACAGGGGACCTACGAGCAGTACTTC

V gene: TRBV24-1
D gene: NA
J gene: TRBJ2-1
clone size: many
CDR3 protein: CATSDLRSYNEQFF
CDR3 DNA: TGTGCCACCAGTGATTTACGGTCCTACAATGAGCAGTTCTTC